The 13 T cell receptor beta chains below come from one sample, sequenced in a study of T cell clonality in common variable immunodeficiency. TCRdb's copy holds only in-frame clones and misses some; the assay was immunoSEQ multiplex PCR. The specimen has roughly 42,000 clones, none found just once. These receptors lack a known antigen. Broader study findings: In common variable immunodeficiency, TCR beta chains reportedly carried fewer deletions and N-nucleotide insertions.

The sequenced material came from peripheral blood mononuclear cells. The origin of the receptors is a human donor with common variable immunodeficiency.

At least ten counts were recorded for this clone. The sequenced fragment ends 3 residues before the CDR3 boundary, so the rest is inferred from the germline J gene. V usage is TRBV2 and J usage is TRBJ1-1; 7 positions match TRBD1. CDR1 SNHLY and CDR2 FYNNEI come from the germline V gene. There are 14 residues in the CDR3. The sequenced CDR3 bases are TGTGCCAGCAGGGCTGAAGGGGGCGCAGCCGAA. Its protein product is CASRAEGGAAE. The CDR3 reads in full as CASRAEGGAAEAFF. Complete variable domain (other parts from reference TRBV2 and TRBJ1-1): EPEVTQTPSHQVTQMGQEVILRCVPISNHLYFYWYRQILGQKVEFLVSFYNNEISEKSEIFDDQFSVERPDGSNFTLKIRSTKLEDSAMYFCASRAEGGAAEAFFGQGTRLTVV.

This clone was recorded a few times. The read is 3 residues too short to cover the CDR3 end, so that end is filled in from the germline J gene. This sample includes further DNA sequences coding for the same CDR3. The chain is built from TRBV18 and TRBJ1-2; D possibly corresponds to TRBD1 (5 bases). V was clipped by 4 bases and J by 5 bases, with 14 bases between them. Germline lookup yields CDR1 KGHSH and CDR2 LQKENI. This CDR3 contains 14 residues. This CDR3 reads CASSLATGEYGYTF. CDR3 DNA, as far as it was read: TGTGCCAGCTCACTAGCCACGGGGGAGTATGGC.

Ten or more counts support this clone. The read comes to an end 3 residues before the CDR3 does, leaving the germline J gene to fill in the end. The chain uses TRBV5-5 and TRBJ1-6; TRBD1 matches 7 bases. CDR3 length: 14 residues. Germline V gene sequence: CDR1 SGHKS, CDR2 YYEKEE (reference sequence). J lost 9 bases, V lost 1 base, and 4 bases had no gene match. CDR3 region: CASSLLGGGSPLHF. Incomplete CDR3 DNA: TGTGCCAGCAGCTTGCTAGGGGGCGGTTCACCC. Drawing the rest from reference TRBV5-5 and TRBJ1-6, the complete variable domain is DAGVTQSPTHLIKTRGQQVTLRCSPISGHKSVSWYQQVLGQGPQFIFQYYEKEERGRGNFPDRFSARQFPNYSSELNVNALLLGDSALYLCASSLLGGGSPLHFGNGTRLTVT.

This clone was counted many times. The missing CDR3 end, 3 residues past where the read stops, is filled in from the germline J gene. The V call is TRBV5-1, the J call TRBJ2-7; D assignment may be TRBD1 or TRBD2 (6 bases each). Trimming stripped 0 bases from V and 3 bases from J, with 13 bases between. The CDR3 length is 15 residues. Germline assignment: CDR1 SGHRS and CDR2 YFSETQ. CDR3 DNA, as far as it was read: TGCGCCAGCAGCTTGGGCGGGACAAACATCTACGAG. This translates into CASSLGGTNIYE. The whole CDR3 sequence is CASSLGGTNIYEQYF.

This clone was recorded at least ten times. CDR3 sequence reads: CASSLTGSGANVLTF. CDR3 DNA, as far as it was read: TGTGCCAGCTCACTTACAGGCTCTGGGGCCAACGTC. The V call is TRBV18, the J call TRBJ2-6, with D possibly matching TRBD1 (5 bases). With the read ending 3 residues before the CDR3 end, the germline J gene is used to fill in that end. The CDR3 extends over 15 amino acids. Between the trimmed V and J ends, which lost 4 bases and 0 bases, there was a span of 7 bases. Germline CDR1 reads KGHSH; CDR2 reads LQKENI.

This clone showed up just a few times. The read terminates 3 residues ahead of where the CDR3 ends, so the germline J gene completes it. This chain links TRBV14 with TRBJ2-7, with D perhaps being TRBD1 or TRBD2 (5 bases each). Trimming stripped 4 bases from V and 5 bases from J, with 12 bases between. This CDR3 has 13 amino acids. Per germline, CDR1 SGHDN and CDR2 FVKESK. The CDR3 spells CASSLRGFHEQYF. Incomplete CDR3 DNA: TGTGCCAGCAGCCTGAGGGGATTCCACGAG.

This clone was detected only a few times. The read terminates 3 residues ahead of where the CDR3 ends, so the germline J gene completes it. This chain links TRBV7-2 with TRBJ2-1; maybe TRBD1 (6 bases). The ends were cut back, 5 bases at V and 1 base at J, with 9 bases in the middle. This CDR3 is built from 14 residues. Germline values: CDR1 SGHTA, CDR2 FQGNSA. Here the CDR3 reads CASSPRGSYNEQFF. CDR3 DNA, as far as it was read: TGTGCCAGCAGCCCTAGGGGGTCCTACAATGAG.

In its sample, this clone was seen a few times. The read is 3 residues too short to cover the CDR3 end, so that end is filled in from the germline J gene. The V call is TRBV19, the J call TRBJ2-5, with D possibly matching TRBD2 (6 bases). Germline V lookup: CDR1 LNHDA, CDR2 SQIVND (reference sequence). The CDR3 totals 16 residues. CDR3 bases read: TGTGCCAGTAGTATAGAAATCGGCGGGGCCTCGGGAACC. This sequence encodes CASSIEIGGASGT. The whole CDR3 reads CASSIEIGGASGTQYF.

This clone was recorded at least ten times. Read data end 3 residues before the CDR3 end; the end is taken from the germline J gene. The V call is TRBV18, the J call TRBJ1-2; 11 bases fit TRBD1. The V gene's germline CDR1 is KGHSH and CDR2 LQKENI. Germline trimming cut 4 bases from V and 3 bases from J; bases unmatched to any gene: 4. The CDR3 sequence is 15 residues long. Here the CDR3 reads CASSLRTGGDYGYTF. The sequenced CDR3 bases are TGTGCCAGCTCACTTCGGACAGGGGGCGACTATGGC.

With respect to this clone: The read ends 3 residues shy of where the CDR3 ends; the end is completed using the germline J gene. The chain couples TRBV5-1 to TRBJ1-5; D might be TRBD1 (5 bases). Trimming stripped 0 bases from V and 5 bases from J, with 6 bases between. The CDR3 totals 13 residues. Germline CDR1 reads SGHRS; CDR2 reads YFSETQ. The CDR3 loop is CASSLAGDQPQHF. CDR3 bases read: TGCGCCAGCAGCTTGGCGGGGGATCAGCCC.

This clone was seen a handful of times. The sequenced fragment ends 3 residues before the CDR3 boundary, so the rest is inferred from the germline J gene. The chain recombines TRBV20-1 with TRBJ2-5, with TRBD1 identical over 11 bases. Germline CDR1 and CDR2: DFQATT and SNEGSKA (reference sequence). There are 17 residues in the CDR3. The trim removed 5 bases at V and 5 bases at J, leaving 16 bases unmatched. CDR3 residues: CSAARDRGTGVRETQYF. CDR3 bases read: TGCAGTGCTGCCCGGGACAGGGGGACTGGCGTGCGGGAGACC.

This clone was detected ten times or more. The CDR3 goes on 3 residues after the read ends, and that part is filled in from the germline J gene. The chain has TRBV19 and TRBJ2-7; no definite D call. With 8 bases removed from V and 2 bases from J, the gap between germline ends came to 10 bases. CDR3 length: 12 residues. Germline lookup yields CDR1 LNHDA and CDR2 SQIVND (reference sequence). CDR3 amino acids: CASGSDTYEQYF. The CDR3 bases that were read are TGTGCCAGTGGCTCTGATACCTACGAG.

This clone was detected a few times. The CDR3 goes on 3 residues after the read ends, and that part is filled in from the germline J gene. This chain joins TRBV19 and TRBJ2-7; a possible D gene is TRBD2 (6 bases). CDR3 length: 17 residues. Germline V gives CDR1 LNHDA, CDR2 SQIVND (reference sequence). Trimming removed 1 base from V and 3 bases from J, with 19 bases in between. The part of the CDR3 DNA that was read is TGTGCCAGTAGTATAGGTTTGGGGGGAGACCACCTCTACGAG. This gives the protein CASSIGLGGDHLYE. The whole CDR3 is CASSIGLGGDHLYEQYF.